The rows below give T cell receptor beta chains drawn from one sample of a study of blood T cells in healthy people across ages. TCRdb recomputed calls from the 5' RACE reads with MiXCR, one row per CDR3 protein. This sample has about 1.4 million distinct CDR3 sequences, with around 59% found just once. Sequenced input: blood. The origin of the receptors is a man aged 18 to 29 in good health. The CDR3 runs from the conserved cysteine through the conserved F or W. Fields, in order: clone size, D gene, V gene, J gene, CDR3 protein, CDR3 DNA. A D gene is named only where the DNA matches it firmly. A row's size may be missing; if present it is once, few, many or a size class.

>many|TRBD1|TRBV5-5|TRBJ1-5
CASSLGGKTGAFKHQPQHF
TGTGCCAGCAGCTTGGGGGGCAAGACAGGGGCCTTCAAACATCAGCCCCAGCATTTT
>-|TRBD2|TRBV6-2/TRBV6-3|TRBJ2-1
CASSYIGGGPRNEQFF
TGTGCCAGCAGTTACATTGGGGGAGGGCCCCGGAATGAGCAGTTCTTC
>-|-|TRBV9|TRBJ2-1
CASSVEGGFSYNEQFF
TGTGCCAGCAGCGTAGAGGGGGGGTTCTCCTACAATGAGCAGTTCTTC
>-|-|TRBV27|TRBJ1-2
CASSYTGPLNYGYTF
TGTGCCAGCAGCTACACAGGCCCCCTTAACTATGGCTACACCTTC
>-|TRBD1|TRBV12-3/TRBV12-4|TRBJ2-7
CASSFRTGGLSYEQYF
TGTGCCAGCAGTTTTCGGACAGGGGGCCTCTCCTACGAGCAGTACTTC
>-|-|TRBV13|TRBJ1-4
CASSSRTATNEKLFF
TGTGCCAGCAGCTCAAGGACTGCAACTAATGAAAAACTGTTTTTT
>-|-|TRBV4-1|TRBJ1-3
CASSLGYGNTIYF
TGCGCCAGCAGTCTGGGTTACGGAAACACCATATATTTT
>-|TRBD1|TRBV20-1|TRBJ1-1
CSARTGVRDTEAFF
TGCAGTGCTAGAACAGGGGTGAGGGACACTGAAGCTTTCTTT
>-|TRBD2|TRBV6-2/TRBV6-3|TRBJ2-3
CASTFGGARLDTQYF
TGTGCCAGCACCTTCGGGGGGGCCAGGTTAGATACGCAGTATTTT
>-|-|TRBV30|TRBJ2-5
CAWRLLRYQETQYF
TGTGCCTGGAGGCTCTTACGGTACCAAGAGACCCAGTACTTC
>few|-|TRBV7-9|TRBJ1-6
CASSLVTGHNSPLHF
TGTGCCAGCAGCTTAGTGACAGGCCATAATTCACCCCTCCACTTT
>-|-|TRBV7-8|TRBJ1-6
CASSRDSPGGSPLHF
TGTGCCAGCAGCAGAGACAGTCCAGGCGGTTCACCCCTCCACTTT
>-|-|TRBV20-1|TRBJ2-1
CSARDAEGIWDEQFF
TGCAGTGCTAGAGATGCTGAGGGAATATGGGATGAGCAGTTCTTC
>-|-|TRBV4-2|TRBJ2-7
CASSQEGRGPYEQYF
TGTGCCAGCAGCCAAGAGGGCAGGGGACCCTACGAGCAGTACTTC
>-|-|TRBV10-3|TRBJ2-7
CAISETLTYEQYF
TGTGCCATCAGTGAGACACTAACCTACGAGCAGTACTTC
>once|-|TRBV6-2/TRBV6-3|TRBJ2-3
CASRPDSATQYF
TGTGCCAGCAGACCCGACAGTGCTACGCAGTATTTT
>-|-|TRBV12-3/TRBV12-4|TRBJ2-3
CASSPRTQTQYF
TGTGCCAGCAGTCCCAGGACCCAGACGCAGTATTTT
>few|TRBD1|TRBV27|TRBJ1-2
CASTFGTGYGYTF
TGTGCCAGCACATTCGGGACAGGCTATGGCTACACCTTC
>few|-|TRBV29-1|TRBJ2-3
CSVTTGGTDTQYF
TGCAGCGTTACGACAGGAGGCACAGATACGCAGTATTTT
>-|TRBD2|TRBV6-5|TRBJ2-3
CASATTGGITDTQYF
TGTGCCAGCGCGACAACGGGGGGGATCACAGATACGCAGTATTTT
>-|TRBD1|TRBV14|TRBJ2-1
CASSPHPGQGPAGSSYNEQFF
TGTGCCAGCAGCCCACACCCGGGACAGGGGCCGGCTGGGAGCTCCTACAATGAGCAGTTCTTC